These 12 T cell receptor beta chains were all obtained from the same sample, sequenced in a study of cytomegalovirus exposure and HLA in healthy donors. PCR employed 60 Vbeta and 13 Jbeta primers. Sequencing used immunoSEQ multiplex PCR; TCRdb keeps in-frame clones, though not all of them. The table includes about 120,000 clones, more than 65% detected once. Sequencing input: PBMCs. Source of these receptors: a man younger than 35 in good health and CMV-seropositive.

V usage is TRBV10-1 and J usage is TRBJ1-1, with D possibly TRBD1 on 6 matching bases. The CDR3 is 13 residues long. CDR1 and CDR2 (germline): WNHNN, SYGVQD (reference sequence). The ends were cut back, 8 bases at V and 8 bases at J, with 18 bases in the middle. The CDR3 DNA follows: TGCGCCAGCCGAAGTCACAGGGAAGGGGAAGCTTTCTTT. Translated, it gives CASRSHREGEAFF.

V usage is TRBV6-5 and J usage is TRBJ1-1, with D perhaps TRBD1 (6 bases). The V end was cut by 0 bases, the J end by 8 bases, with 13 bases between. The length of the CDR3 is 14 residues. Per the germline V gene, CDR1 is MNHEY and CDR2 is SVGAGI. The CDR3 coding sequence is TGTGCCAGCAGTTACTCCGGACAGTCACAAGAAGCTTTCTTT. Its translation is CASSYSGQSQEAFF.

The chain combines TRBV28 with TRBJ2-4, with TRBD2 as a possible D gene (6 bases). This CDR3 has 15 amino acids. V shed 2 bases and J shed 3 bases, with 11 bases lying between them. Germline loops: CDR1 MDHEN, CDR2 SYDVKM. The CDR3 coding sequence is TGTGCCAGCAGTTTAGGGGGGTGGGTCAAAAACATTCAGTACTTC. As protein: CASSLGGWVKNIQYF. The full variable domain, in which reference TRBV28 and TRBJ2-4 provide the parts outside the CDR3, is DVKVTQSSRYLVKRTGEKVFLECVQDMDHENMFWYRQDPGLGLRLIYFSYDVKMKEKGDIPEGYSVSREKKERFSLILESASTNQTSMYLCASSLGGWVKNIQYFGAGTRLSVL.

As DNA, the CDR3 is TGTGCCAGCAGTTACGACCTTAACAAGAGGAATTCACCCCTCCACTTT. Translation gives CASSYDLNKRNSPLHF. This chain joins TRBV6-5 and TRBJ1-6; D ambiguous. The V end was cut by 2 bases, the J end by 7 bases, with 15 bases between. The CDR3 consists of 16 residues. The V gene's germline CDR1 is MNHEY and CDR2 SVGAGI.

V and J are TRBV4-2 and TRBJ1-1; D unclear. V was clipped by 0 bases and J by 4 bases, with 15 bases between them. CDR1 is LGHNA, CDR2 YNFKEQ, per germline. The CDR3 covers 16 residues. The CDR3 DNA sequence: TGTGCCAGCAGCCAAGAAGGGAAAGGGAGGCTCACTGAAGCTTTCTTT. This encodes CASSQEGKGRLTEAFF.

The chain combines TRBV5-1 with TRBJ2-2; 7 bases are shared with TRBD1. J lost 1 base, V lost 7 bases, and 7 bases had no gene match. This CDR3 has 15 amino acids. CDR1 and CDR2 from the germline V gene are SGHRS and YFSETQ. CDR3: CASLRDRVNTGELFF. The CDR3 region has the DNA TGCGCCAGCCTTCGGGACAGAGTGAACACCGGGGAGCTGTTTTTT.

The chain links TRBV6-1 to TRBJ2-7, with TRBD1 matching over 9 bases. The germline V gene has CDR1 MNHNS and CDR2 SASEGT. V lost 0 bases to trimming and J lost 3 bases; unmatched junction nucleotides: 21. This CDR3 comprises 21 residues. CDR3 bases: TGTGCCAGCAGTGAAGCGATTTGGCCGGGACAGGGACCCCAAGGCGTCTACGAGCAGTACTTC. Its protein product is CASSEAIWPGQGPQGVYEQYF.

The chain is built from TRBV6-1 and TRBJ2-1; 10 nucleotides agree with TRBD2. Germline V lookup: CDR1 MNHNS, CDR2 SASEGT. The CDR3 length is 17 residues. With V trimmed by 3 bases and J by 10 bases, 15 bases remained unmatched. CDR3 sequence: CASSEGQRLAGRGEQFF. As DNA, the CDR3 is TGTGCCAGCAGTGAGGGTCAACGACTAGCGGGTAGAGGGGAGCAGTTCTTC.

This clone was counted a single time. This chain joins TRBV10-1 and TRBJ1-1; TRBD1 matches at 7 bases. CDR1 is WNHNN and CDR2 is SYGVQD in the germline V gene (reference sequence). Germline trimming cut 5 bases from V and 12 bases from J; bases unmatched to any gene: 6. This CDR3 is built from 11 residues. The CDR3 is CASSWTGGTFF. In DNA form, the CDR3 reads TGCGCCAGCAGTTGGACAGGCGGGACTTTCTTT.

The CDR3 DNA follows: TGTGCCAGCAGTTACCCTAGCGGGGAGATTAACTATGGCTACACCTTC. Residues: CASSYPSGEINYGYTF. The V gene is TRBV6-5, the J gene TRBJ1-2; D is unclear. CDR1 is MNHEY, CDR2 SVGAGI, per germline. The CDR3 runs 16 residues. Trimming cost V 2 bases and J 1 base, with 14 bases left between them.

This clone was seen more than once but under ten times. The gene calls are TRBV30 and TRBJ2-7; 7 bases are a match to TRBD2. Germline CDR1 GTSNPN, CDR2 SVGIG (reference sequence). The CDR3 length is 13 residues. J gave up 2 bases and V 1 base, and 2 bases lay outside the gene matches. This CDR3 reads CAWSALAAYEQYF. The CDR3 nucleotides read TGTGCCTGGAGTGCTCTAGCGGCCTACGAGCAGTACTTC.

The V gene is TRBV6-1, the J gene TRBJ1-1; D gene uncertain. V was cut by 2 bases and J by 7 bases, with 8 bases left in between. Germline values: CDR1 MNHNS, CDR2 SASEGT. The CDR3 loop spans 12 amino acids. CDR3 nucleotide sequence: TGTGCCAGCAGTGAATCCCGGGGTGAAGCTTTCTTT. It yields the protein CASSESRGEAFF.